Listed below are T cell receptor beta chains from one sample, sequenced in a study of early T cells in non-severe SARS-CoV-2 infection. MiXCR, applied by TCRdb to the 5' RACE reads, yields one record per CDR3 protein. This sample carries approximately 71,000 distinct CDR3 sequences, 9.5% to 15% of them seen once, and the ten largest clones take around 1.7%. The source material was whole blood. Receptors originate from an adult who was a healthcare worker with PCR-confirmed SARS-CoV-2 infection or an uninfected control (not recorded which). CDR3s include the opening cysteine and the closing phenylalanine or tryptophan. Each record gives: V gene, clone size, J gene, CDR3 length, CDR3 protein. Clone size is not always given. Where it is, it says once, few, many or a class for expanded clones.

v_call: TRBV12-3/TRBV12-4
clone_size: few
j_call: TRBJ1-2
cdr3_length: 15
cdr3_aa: CASSATRGRRSGYTF

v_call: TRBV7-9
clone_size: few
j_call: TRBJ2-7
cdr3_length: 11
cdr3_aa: CASSPVEEQYF

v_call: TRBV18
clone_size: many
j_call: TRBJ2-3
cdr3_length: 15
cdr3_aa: CASSEQGISTDTQYF

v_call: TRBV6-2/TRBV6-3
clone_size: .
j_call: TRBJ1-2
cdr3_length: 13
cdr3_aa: CASSYAGDYGYTF

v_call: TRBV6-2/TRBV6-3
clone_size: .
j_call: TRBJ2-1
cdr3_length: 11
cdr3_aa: CASRALRDQFF

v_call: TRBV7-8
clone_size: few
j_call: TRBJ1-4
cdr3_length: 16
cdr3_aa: CASSSGLRPVNEKLFF

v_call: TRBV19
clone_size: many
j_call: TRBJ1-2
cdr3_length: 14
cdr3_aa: CASSITPEGYGYTF

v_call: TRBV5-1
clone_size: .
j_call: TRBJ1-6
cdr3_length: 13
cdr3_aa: CASSTRQDSPLHF

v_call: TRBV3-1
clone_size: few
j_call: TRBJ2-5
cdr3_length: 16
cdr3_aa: CASSQPQGLARETQYF

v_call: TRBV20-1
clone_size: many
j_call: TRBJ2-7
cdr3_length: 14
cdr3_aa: CSAQGTGRSYEQYF

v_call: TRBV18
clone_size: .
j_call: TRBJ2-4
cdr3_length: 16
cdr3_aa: CASSRRVELGKNIQYF

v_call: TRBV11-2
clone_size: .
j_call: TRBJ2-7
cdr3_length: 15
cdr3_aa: CASSLDSTAPYEQYF

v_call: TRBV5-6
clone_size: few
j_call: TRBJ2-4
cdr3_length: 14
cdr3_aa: CASSSKTAGNFQYF

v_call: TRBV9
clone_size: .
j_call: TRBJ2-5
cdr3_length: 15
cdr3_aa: CASSVGARTGETQYF

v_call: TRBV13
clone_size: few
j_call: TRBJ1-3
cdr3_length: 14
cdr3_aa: CASKGSSIGNTIYF